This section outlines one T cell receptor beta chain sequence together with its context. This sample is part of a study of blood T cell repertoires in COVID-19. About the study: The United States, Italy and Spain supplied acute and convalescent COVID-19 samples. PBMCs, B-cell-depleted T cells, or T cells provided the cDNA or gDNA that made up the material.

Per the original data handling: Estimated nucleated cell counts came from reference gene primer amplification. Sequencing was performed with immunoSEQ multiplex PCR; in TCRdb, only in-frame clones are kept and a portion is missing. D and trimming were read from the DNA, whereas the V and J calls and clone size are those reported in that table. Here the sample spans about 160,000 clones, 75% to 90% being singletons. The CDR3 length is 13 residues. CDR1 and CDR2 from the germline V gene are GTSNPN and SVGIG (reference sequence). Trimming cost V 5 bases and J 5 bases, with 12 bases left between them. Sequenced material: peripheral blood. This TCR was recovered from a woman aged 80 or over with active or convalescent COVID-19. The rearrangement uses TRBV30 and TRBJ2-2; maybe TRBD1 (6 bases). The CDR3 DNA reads TGTGCCTGGGTAGGGGGATGGACCGGGGAGCTGTTTTTT. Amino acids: CAWVGGWTGELFF.